These 13 T cell receptor beta chains were sequenced from one sample in a study of T cells after yellow fever vaccination. TCRdb reanalysed the 5' RACE reads using MiXCR and keeps one entry per CDR3 protein. The sample lists some 200,000 distinct CDR3 sequences; 3.2% were seen once. The specimen was CD4+ T cells sorted from PBMCs, collected 10 days after the yellow fever booster vaccination. The receptor source for this set is a young man who received the YFV17D yellow fever vaccine.

The chain combines TRBV7-9 with TRBJ2-6; D remains unclear. The germline V gene encodes CDR1 SEHNR and CDR2 FQNEAQ (reference sequence). This CDR3 is 11 amino acids long. The ends were cut back, 11 bases at V and 4 bases at J, with 6 bases in the middle. The chain's CDR3 is CAASGANVLTF. The CDR3 DNA sequence: TGTGCCGCATCCGGGGCCAACGTCCTGACTTTC. Supplemented by reference TRBV7-9 and TRBJ2-6, the full variable domain reads DTGVSQNPRHKITKRGQNVTFRCDPISEHNRLYWYRQTLGQGPEFLTYFQNEAQLEKSRLLSDRFSAERPKGSFSTLEIQRTEQGDSAMYLCAASGANVLTFGAGSRLTVL.

The table lists this clonotype with a few counts. This chain links TRBV5-1 with TRBJ1-5, with D maybe TRBD1 (6 bases). Germline V gene lookup returns CDR1 SGHRS and CDR2 YFSETQ. The CDR3 has 15 residues. V lost 0 bases and J lost 7, with 14 bases in between. CDR3 in DNA: TGCGCCAGCAGCTTGGACGGGGGGGGCGGACAGCCCCAGCATTTT. Protein: CASSLDGGGGQPQHF. The full variable domain, its missing parts supplied by reference TRBV5-1 and TRBJ1-5, is KAGVTQTPRYLIKTRGQQVTLSCSPISGHRSVSWYQQTPGQGLQFLFEYFSETQRNKGNFPGRFSGRQFSNSRSEMNVSTLELGDSALYLCASSLDGGGGQPQHFGDGTRLSIL.

This clonotype occurred many times. The V and J genes are TRBV7-6 and TRBJ2-1, with D possibly TRBD2 on 5 matching bases. Germline-derived CDR1 and CDR2 are SGHVS and FNYEAQ. V shed 7 bases and J shed 0 bases, with 13 bases lying between them. This CDR3 spans 15 amino acids. The CDR3 nucleotides are TGTGCCAGCACCGGGGAGCCGAGCTCCTACAATGAGCAGTTCTTC. Protein sequence: CASTGEPSSYNEQFF.

This clonotype was detected many times. The chain links TRBV7-9 to TRBJ2-5; 9 nucleotides agree with TRBD1. The V and J ends lost 5 bases and 3 bases, in that order; junction bases with no gene match: 4. CDR3 length: 14 residues. CDR1 is SEHNR, CDR2 FQNEAQ, per germline (reference sequence). This chain's CDR3 is CASSPGQGKETQYF. The CDR3 DNA follows: TGTGCCAGCAGCCCTGGACAGGGGAAAGAGACCCAGTACTTC.

The rearrangement links TRBV5-4 to TRBJ2-7, with a tentative D call TRBD2 (7 bases). V lost 4 bases and J 1 base, leaving 9 bases between the germline ends. From germline, CDR1 is SGHNT and CDR2 YYREEE (reference sequence). The CDR3 totals 13 residues. The CDR3 protein is CASSKGGSYEQYF. DNA of the CDR3: TGTGCCAGCAGCAAGGGGGGGTCCTACGAGCAGTACTTC.

This clonotype has ten or more counts. This sequence joins TRBV7-2 and TRBJ2-1; possibly TRBD2 for D (6 bases). Germline V CDR1 and CDR2: SGHTA, FQGNSA. V dropped 1 base and J dropped 5 bases, with 9 bases sitting between them. This CDR3 is built from 14 residues. The CDR3 nucleotides are TGTGCCAGCAGCTTAGTCTGGGGGGACAATGAGCAGTTCTTC. Protein: CASSLVWGDNEQFF.

The rearrangement uses TRBV5-1 and TRBJ1-4, with no clear D. V was pared by 0 bases and J by 5 bases, with 2 bases between. Germline values: CDR1 SGHRS, CDR2 YFSETQ. The CDR3 contains 12 residues. The CDR3 loop is CASSLENEKLFF. CDR3 nucleotide sequence: TGCGCCAGCAGCTTGGAGAATGAAAAACTGTTTTTT.

This clonotype was recorded at least ten times. The gene calls are TRBV20-1 and TRBJ2-1; D is perhaps TRBD2 (6 bases). The V and J ends lost 1 base and 5 bases respectively, with 12 bases between them. CDR1 is DFQATT and CDR2 is SNEGSKA in the germline V gene (reference sequence). The CDR3 totals 14 residues. CDR3 amino acids: CSARVVLANNEQFF. The CDR3 DNA reads TGCAGTGCTAGAGTGGTGCTAGCGAACAATGAGCAGTTCTTC.

This clonotype was seen many times. This chain links TRBV9 with TRBJ1-1, with TRBD1 matching 8 bases. V lost 0 bases and J lost 10; bases outside the gene matches: 8. Per germline, CDR1 SGDLS and CDR2 YYNGEE. This CDR3 contains 14 residues. CDR3 bases: TGTGCCAGCAGCGTAGCTGGACAGGGTGGTATAGCTTTCTTT. Translated, it gives CASSVAGQGGIAFF.

Many counts were recorded for this clonotype. The chain carries TRBV10-3 and TRBJ2-3; 11 bases fit TRBD2. J gave up 1 base and V 4 bases, and 4 bases lay outside the gene matches. Germline values: CDR1 ENHRY, CDR2 SYGVKD. This CDR3 contains 16 residues. The DNA of the CDR3 is TGTGCCATCAGTGTAACTAGCGGGGGACGCACAGATACGCAGTATTTT. Translation gives CAISVTSGGRTDTQYF.

This clonotype showed up just a few times. The V and J genes are TRBV5-6 and TRBJ1-5; D unclear. V was trimmed by 1 base and J by 3 bases, leaving 11 bases between them. CDR1 is SGHDT and CDR2 is YYEEEE in the germline V gene. The CDR3 consists of 15 residues. CDR3 nucleotides: TGTGCCAGCAGCTTGCGTGATGCCTTCAATCAGCCCCAGCATTTT. This codes for CASSLRDAFNQPQHF.

This clonotype was observed many times. V is TRBV29-1 and J is TRBJ2-3; 11 bases agree with TRBD2. Germline CDR1 SQVTM, CDR2 ANQGSEA. CDR3 length: 15 residues. The V gene end was trimmed by 3 bases and the J gene end by 6 bases; junction bases not matched to a gene: 8. CDR3 region: CSVEFLAGGRDTQYF. Written as DNA, the CDR3 is TGCAGCGTTGAGTTCCTAGCGGGGGGCCGGGATACGCAGTATTTT.

This clonotype was seen many times. The chain recombines TRBV7-9 with TRBJ1-2; D is undetermined. Germline CDR1 SEHNR, CDR2 FQNEAQ (reference sequence). The CDR3 is made up of 12 amino acids. Trimming removed 5 bases from V and 4 bases from J, with 8 bases in between. In nucleotides, the CDR3 is TGTGCCAGCAGCCAACAGATCTATGGCTACACCTTC. It is translated as CASSQQIYGYTF.